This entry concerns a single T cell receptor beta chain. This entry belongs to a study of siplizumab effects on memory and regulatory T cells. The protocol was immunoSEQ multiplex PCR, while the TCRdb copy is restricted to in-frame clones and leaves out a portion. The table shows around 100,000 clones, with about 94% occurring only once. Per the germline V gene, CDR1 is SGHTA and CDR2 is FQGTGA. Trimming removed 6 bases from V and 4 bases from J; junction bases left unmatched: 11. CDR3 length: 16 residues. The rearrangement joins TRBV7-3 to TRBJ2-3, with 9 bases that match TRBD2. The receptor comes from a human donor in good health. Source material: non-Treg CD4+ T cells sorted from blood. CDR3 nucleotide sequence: TGTGCCAGCAGAAGGTCGGCGGGAGGGCTTTCAGATACGCAGTATTTT. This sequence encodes CASRRSAGGLSDTQYF.